Detailed here is one T cell receptor (beta chain). The germline V and J ends were trimmed by 0 bases and 2 bases, with 14 bases remaining between them. CDR1 is MNHEY and CDR2 is SVGEGT in the germline V gene. This CDR3 has 16 residues. Original methodology: Using reference gene primer amplification, nucleated cell counts were estimated. The table came from immunoSEQ multiplex PCR; TCRdb's copy has only in-frame clones and leaves some out. The V and J calls and clone size come from that table; D and trimming were worked out from the DNA. This table holds about 200,000 clones, about 80% found once. This sample was taken from a study of blood T cell repertoires in COVID-19. Turning to the study itself: Researchers got acute and convalescent COVID-19 samples from the United States, Italy and Spain. Nucleic acid was either cDNA or gDNA, and it came from T cells, B-cell-depleted T cells, or PBMCs.

The chain has TRBV6-2 or TRBV6-3 and TRBJ2-7; tentatively, D is TRBD2 (5 bases). The material sequenced was peripheral blood. The source is a human donor with acute or convalescent COVID-19. The donor label of this sample is uncertain. The CDR3: CASSYSNSLAPYEQYF. CDR3 nucleotide sequence: TGTGCCAGCAGTTACTCGAACTCCCTAGCACCCTACGAGCAGTACTTC.